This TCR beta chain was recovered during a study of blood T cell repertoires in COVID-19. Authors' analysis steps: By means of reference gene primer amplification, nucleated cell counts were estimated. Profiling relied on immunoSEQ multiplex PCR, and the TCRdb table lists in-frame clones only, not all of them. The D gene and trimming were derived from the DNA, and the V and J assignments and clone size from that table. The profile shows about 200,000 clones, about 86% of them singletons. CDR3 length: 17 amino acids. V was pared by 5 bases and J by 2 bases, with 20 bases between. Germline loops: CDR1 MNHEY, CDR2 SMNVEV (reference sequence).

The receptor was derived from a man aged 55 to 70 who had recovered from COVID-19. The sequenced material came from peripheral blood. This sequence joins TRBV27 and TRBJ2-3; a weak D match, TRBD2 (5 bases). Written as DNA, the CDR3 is TGTGCCAGCAGTCCCATTTCTAGCTTACAATCCACAGATACGCAGTATTTT. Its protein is CASSPISSLQSTDTQYF.